This T cell receptor beta chain comes out of a study of blood T cell repertoires in COVID-19. Across the whole study: PBMCs, B-cell-depleted T cells, or T cells were the source of the cDNA or gDNA that made up the material.

This clone showed up just once. This CDR3 has 16 residues. Trimming removed 3 bases from V and 2 bases from J; junction bases left unmatched: 4. CDR1 and CDR2 from the germline V gene are SGHRS and YFSETQ. Per the original methods: Cell counts per sample came from amplifying reference gene primers. Sequencing used immunoSEQ multiplex PCR; TCRdb keeps in-frame clones, though not all of them. V and J calls and clone size follow that table, whereas D and trimming were derived from the DNA. Altogether a few hundred thousand clones are present, around 83% being singletons, with the ten largest covering over 2.5%.

The gene calls are TRBV5-1 and TRBJ2-6, with TRBD1 identical over 8 bases. The sequence was obtained from a man aged 45-65 years who had recovered from COVID-19. The sample consisted of peripheral blood. The CDR3 loop is CASSSRTGTGANVLTF. The CDR3 DNA follows: TGCGCCAGCAGCTCTCGGACAGGGACTGGGGCCAACGTCCTGACTTTC.